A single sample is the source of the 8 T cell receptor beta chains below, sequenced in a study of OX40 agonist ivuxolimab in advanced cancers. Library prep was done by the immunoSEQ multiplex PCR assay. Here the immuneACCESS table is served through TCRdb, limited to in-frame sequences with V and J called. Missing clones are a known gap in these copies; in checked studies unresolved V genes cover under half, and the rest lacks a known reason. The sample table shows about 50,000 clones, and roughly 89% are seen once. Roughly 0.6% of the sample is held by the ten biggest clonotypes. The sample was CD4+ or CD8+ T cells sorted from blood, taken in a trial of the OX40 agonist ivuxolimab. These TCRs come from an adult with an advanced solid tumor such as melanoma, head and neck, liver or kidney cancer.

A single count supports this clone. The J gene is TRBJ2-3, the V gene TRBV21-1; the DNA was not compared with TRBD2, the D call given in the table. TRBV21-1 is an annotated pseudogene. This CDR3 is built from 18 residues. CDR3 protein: CASSRPSGMSPITDTQYF. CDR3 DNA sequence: TGTGCCAGCAGTCGGCCTAGCGGGATGAGTCCAATCACAGATACGCAGTATTTT.

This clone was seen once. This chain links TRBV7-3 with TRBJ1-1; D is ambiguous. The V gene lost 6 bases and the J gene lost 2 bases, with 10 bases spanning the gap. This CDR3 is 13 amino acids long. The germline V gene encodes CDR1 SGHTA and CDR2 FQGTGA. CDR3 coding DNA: TGTGCCAGCAGACTTGGGATCAACACTGAAGCTTTCTTT. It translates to CASRLGINTEAFF.

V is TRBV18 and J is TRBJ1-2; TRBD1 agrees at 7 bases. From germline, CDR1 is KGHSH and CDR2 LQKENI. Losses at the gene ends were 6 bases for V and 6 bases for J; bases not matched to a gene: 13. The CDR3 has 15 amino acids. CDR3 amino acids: CASSPGVDRADGYTF. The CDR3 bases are TGTGCCAGCTCCCCCGGGGTCGACAGGGCAGATGGCTACACCTTC. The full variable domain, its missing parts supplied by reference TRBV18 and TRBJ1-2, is NAGVMQNPRHLVRRRGQEARLRCSPMKGHSHVYWYRQLPEEGLKFMVYLQKENIIDESGMPKERFSAEFPKEGPSILRIQQVVRGDSAAYFCASSPGVDRADGYTFGSGTRLTVV.

CDR3 loop: CASSRNGGEGEKLFF. The CDR3 nucleotides read TGTGCCAGTAGCAGAAATGGGGGGGAGGGAGAAAAACTGTTTTTT. The chain has TRBV19 and TRBJ1-4; a weak D match, TRBD1 (5 bases). CDR3 length: 15 amino acids. The germline CDR1 and CDR2 sequences are LNHDA and SQIVND (reference sequence). V was cut by 6 bases and J by 8 bases, with 19 bases left in between.

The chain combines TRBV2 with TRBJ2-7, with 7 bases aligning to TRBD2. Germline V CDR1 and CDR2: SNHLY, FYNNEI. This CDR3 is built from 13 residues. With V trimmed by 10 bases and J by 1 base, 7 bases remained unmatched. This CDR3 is CATSGVGSYEQYF. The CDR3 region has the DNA TGTGCCACAAGCGGGGTGGGGTCCTACGAGCAGTACTTC.

CDR3 region: CASSPAQGFSYEQYF. DNA for the CDR3: TGTGCCAGCTCACCAGCACAGGGGTTCTCCTACGAGCAGTACTTC. This chain links TRBV18 with TRBJ2-7; 7 bases agree with TRBD1. The CDR3 contains 15 residues. The V segment lost 2 bases and the J segment 0 bases; nucleotides outside the gene matches: 4. Germline assignment: CDR1 KGHSH and CDR2 LQKENI.

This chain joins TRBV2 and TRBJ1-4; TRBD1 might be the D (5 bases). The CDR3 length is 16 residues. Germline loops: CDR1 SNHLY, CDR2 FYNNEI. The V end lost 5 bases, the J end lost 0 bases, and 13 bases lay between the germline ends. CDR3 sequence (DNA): TGTGCCAGCAGTTCGCAGGGCTTTGCAACTAATGAAAAACTGTTTTTT. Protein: CASSSQGFATNEKLFF.

Written as DNA, the CDR3 is TGTGCCAGCGATAACTTCTCAGGGTATGGCTACACCTTC. This translates into CASDNFSGYGYTF. The J gene is TRBJ1-2, the V gene TRBV7-8, with a tentative D call TRBD1 (5 bases). The V and J ends lost 8 bases and 5 bases respectively, with 15 bases between them. The CDR3 extends over 13 amino acids. Germline CDR1 is SGHVS and CDR2 is FQNEAQ.